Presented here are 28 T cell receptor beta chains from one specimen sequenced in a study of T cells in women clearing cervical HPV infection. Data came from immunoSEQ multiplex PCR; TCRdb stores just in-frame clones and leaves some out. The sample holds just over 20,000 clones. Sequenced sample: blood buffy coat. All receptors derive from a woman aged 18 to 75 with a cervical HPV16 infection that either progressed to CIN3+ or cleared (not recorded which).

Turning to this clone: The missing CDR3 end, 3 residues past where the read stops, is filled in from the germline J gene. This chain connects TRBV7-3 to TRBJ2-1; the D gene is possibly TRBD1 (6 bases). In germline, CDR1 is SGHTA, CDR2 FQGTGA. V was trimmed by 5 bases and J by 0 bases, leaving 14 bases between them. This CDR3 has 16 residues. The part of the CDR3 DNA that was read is TGTGCCAGCAGCCGCGGACAGCCCAGCTCCTACAATGAG. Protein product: CASSRGQPSSYNE. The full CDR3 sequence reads CASSRGQPSSYNEQFF.

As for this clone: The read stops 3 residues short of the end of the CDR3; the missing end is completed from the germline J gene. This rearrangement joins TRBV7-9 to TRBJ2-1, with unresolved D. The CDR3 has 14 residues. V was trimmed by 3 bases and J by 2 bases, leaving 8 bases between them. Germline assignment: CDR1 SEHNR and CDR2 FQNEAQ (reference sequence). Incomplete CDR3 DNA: TGTGCCAGCAGCTTTTCAGAAACCTACAATGAG. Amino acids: CASSFSETYNE. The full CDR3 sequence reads CASSFSETYNEQFF.

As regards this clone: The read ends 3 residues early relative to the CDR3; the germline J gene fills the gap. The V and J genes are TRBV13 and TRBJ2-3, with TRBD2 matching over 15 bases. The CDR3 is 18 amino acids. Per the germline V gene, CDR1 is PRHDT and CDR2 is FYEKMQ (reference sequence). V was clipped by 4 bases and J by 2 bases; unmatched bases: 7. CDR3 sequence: CASSSRGTSGGYTDTQYF. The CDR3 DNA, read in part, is TGTGCCAGCAGCTCGAGGGGGACTAGCGGGGGGTACACAGATACG. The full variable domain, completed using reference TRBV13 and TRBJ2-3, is AAGVIQSPRHLIKEKRETATLKCYPIPRHDTVYWYQQGPGQDPQFLISFYEKMQSDKGSIPDRFSAQQFSDYHSELNMSSLELGDSALYFCASSSRGTSGGYTDTQYFGPGTRLTVL.

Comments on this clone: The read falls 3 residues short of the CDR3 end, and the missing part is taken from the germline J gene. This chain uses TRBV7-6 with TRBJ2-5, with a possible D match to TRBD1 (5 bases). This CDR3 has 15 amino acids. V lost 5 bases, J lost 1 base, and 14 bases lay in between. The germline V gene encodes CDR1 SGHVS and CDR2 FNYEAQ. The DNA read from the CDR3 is TGTGCCAGCAGCGGCAGGGTTTCACCCCAAGAGACC. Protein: CASSGRVSPQET. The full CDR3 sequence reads CASSGRVSPQETQYF.

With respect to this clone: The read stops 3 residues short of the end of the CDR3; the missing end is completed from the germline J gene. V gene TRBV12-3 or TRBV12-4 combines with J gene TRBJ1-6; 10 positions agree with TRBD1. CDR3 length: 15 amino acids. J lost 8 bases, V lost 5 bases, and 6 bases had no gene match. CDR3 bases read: TGTGCCAGCAGTCTGTGGACAGGGGGTGATTCACCC. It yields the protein CASSLWTGGDSP. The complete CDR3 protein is CASSLWTGGDSPLHF.

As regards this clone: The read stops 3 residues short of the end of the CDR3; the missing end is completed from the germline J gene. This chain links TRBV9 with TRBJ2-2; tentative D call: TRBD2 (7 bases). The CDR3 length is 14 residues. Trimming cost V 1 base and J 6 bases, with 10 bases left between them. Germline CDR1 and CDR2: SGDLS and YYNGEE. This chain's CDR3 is CASSVLGGAGELFF. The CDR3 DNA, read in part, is TGTGCCAGCAGCGTACTAGGGGGGGCCGGGGAG.

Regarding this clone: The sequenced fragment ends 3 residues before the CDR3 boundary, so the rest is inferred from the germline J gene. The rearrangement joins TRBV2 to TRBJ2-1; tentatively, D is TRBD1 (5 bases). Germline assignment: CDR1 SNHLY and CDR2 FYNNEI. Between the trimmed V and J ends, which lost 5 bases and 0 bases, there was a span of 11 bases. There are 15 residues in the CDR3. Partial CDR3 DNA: TGTGCCAGCAGTTTGGACATGAGCTCCTACAATGAG. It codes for CASSLDMSSYNE. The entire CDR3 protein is CASSLDMSSYNEQFF.

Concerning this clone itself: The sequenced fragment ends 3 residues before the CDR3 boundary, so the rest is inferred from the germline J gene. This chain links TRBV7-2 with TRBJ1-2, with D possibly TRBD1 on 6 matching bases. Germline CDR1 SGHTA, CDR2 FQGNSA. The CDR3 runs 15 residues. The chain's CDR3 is CASSGGGGSYNDYTF. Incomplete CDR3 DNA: TGTGCCAGCAGCGGCGGGGGGGGCTCCTACAATGAC.

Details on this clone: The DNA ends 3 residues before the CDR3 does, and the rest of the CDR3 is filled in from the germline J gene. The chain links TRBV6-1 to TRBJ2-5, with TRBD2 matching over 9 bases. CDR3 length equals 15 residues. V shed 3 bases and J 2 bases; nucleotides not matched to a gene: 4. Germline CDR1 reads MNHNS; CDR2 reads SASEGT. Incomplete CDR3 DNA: TGTGCCAGCAGTGAGGGTAGCGGGGGTCAAGAGACC. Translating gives CASSEGSGGQET. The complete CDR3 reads CASSEGSGGQETQYF.

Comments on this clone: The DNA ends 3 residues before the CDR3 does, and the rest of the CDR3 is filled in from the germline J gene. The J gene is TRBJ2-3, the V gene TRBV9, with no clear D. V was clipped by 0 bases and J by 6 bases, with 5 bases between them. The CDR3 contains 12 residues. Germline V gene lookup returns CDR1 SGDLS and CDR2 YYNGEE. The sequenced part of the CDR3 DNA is TGTGCCAGCAGCGTAGGTTCTGATACG. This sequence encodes CASSVGSDT. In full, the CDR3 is CASSVGSDTQYF.

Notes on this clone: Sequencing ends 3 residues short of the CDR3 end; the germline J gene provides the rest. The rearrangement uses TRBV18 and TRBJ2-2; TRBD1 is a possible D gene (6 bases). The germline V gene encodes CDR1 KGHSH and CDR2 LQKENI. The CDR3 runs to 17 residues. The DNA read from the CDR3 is TGTGCCAGCTCACCACGATATGTACAGGGTCATATTGAAAAG. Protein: CASSPRYVQGHIEK. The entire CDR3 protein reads CASSPRYVQGHIEKLFF.

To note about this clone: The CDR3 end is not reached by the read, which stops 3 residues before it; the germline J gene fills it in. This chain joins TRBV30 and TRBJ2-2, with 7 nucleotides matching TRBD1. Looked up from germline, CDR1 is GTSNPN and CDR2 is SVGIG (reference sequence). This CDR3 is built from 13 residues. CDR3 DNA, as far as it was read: TGTGCCTGGAGTGGGGACAGAGATTCACCG. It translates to CAWSGDRDSP. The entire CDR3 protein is CAWSGDRDSPLFF.

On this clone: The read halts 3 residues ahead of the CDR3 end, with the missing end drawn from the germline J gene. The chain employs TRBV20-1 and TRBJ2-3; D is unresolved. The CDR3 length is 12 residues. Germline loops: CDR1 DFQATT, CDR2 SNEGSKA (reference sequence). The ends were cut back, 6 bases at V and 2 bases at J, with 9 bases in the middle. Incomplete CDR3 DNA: TGCAGTGCCCCCGAGCTCACAGATACG. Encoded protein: CSAPELTDT. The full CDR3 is CSAPELTDTQYF.

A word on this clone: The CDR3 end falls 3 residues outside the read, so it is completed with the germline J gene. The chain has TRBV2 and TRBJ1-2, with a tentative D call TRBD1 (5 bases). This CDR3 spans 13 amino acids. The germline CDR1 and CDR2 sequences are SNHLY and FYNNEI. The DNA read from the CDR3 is TGTGCCAGCAGTTACAACGCGGGGGAGACC. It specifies CASSYNAGET. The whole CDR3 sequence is CASSYNAGETYTF.

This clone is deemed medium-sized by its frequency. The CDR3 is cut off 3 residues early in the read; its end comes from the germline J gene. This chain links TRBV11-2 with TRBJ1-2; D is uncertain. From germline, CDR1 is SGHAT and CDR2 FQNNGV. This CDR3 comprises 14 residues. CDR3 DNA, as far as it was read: TGTGCCAGCAGCTTAGACTGGTCCCCGAGGGGC. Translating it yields CASSLDWSPRG. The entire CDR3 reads CASSLDWSPRGYTF.

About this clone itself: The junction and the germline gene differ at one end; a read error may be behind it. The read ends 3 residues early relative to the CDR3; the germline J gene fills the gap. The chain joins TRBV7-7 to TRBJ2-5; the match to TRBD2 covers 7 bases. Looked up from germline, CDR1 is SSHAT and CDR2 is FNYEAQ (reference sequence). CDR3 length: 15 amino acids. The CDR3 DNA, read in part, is TGTGCTAGCAGCTTAGGCAGGCTAGCGGAAGAGACC. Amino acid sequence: CASSLGRLAEET. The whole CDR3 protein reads CASSLGRLAEETQYF.

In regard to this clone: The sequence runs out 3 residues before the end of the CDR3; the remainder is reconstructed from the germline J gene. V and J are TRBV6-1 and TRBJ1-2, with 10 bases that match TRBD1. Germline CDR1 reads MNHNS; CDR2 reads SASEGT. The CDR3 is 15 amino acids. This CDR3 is CASSELGQGSVSYTF. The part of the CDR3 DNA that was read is TGTGCCAGCAGTGAACTGGGACAGGGGTCAGTTAGC.

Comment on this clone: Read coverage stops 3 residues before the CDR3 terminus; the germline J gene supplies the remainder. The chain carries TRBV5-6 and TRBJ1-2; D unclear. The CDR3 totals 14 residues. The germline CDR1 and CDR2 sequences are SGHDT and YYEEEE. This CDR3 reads CASSFRPSGEGYTF. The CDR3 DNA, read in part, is TGTGCCAGCAGCTTCAGACCGTCAGGTGAAGGC.

The CDR3 DNA, read in part, is TGTGCCAGCAGCTTAACCGGGGGGCTCGAAGATACG. Translated, it gives CASSLTGGLEDT. The complete CDR3 protein is CASSLTGGLEDTQYF. This sequence joins TRBV7-3 and TRBJ2-3; TRBD2 is a possible D gene (7 bases). The read falls 3 residues short of the CDR3 end, and the missing part is taken from the germline J gene. The CDR3 consists of 15 residues. Germline CDR1 SGHTA, CDR2 FQGTGA. V was cut by 0 bases and J by 5 bases, with 12 bases left in between. Full variable domain (remainder filled in from reference TRBV7-3 and TRBJ2-3): GAGVSQTPSNKVTEKGKYVELRCDPISGHTALYWYRQSLGQGPEFLIYFQGTGAADDSGLPNDRFFAVRPEGSVSTLKIQRTERGDSAVYLCASSLTGGLEDTQYFGPGTRLTVL.

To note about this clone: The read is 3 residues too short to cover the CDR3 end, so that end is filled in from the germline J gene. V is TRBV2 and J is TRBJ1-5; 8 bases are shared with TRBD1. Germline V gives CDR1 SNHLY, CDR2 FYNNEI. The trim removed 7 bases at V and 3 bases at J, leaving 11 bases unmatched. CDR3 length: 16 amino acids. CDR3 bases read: TGTGCCAGCACCGAGGGGCAGGGGGCATTCAATCAGCCC. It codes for CASTEGQGAFNQP. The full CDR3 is CASTEGQGAFNQPQHF.

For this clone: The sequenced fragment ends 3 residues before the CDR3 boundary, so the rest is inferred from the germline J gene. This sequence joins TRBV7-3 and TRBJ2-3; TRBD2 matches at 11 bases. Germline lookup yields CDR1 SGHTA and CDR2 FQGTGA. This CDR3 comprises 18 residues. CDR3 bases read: TGTGCCAGCAGCTTAATGTCTAGCGGGGGGCCTTATCAAGAGACG. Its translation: CASSLMSSGGPYQET. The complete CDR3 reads CASSLMSSGGPYQETQYF.

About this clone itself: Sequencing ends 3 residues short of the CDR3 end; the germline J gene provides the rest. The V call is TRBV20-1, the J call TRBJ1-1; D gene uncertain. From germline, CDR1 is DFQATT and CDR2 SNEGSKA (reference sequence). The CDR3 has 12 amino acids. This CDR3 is CSARVIGDQAFF. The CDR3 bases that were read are TGCAGTGCTAGAGTTATCGGTGATCAA.

The CDR3 spells CASSFGTGKNQPQHF. CDR3 DNA, as far as it was read: TGTGCCAGCAGTTTTGGGACAGGAAAGAATCAGCCC. V is TRBV28 and J is TRBJ1-5, with TRBD1 matching 8 bases. The read stops 3 residues short of the end of the CDR3; the missing end is completed from the germline J gene. The CDR3 totals 15 residues. The junction had 5 bases not matched to a gene; V was cut back by 3 bases and J by 4 bases. Germline V gives CDR1 MDHEN, CDR2 SYDVKM.

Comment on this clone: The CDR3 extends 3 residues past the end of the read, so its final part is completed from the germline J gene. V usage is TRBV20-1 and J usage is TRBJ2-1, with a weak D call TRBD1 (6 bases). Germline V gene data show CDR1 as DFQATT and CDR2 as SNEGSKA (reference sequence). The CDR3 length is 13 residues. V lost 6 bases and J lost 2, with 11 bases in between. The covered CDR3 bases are TGCAGTGCCCGGACAGCAGCCTACAATGAG. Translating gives CSARTAAYNE. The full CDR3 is CSARTAAYNEQFF.

The CDR3 here is CASSMSPDRGDNQPQHF. The CDR3 bases that were read are TGTGCCAGTAGTATGTCCCCGGACAGGGGCGACAATCAGCCC. This rearrangement joins TRBV19 to TRBJ1-5; 9 nucleotides match TRBD1. The CDR3 end is not reached by the read, which stops 3 residues before it; the germline J gene fills it in. Per germline, CDR1 LNHDA and CDR2 SQIVND (reference sequence). J lost 3 bases, V lost 3 bases, and 9 bases had no gene match. The CDR3 is 17 residues long.

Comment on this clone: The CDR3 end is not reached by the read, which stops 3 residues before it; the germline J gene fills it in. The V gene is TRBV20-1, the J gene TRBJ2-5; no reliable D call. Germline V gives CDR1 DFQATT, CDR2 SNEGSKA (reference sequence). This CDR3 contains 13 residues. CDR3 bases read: TGCAGTGCTTGTCCGACGAGCACAGATACC. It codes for CSACPTSTDT. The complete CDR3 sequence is CSACPTSTDTQYF.

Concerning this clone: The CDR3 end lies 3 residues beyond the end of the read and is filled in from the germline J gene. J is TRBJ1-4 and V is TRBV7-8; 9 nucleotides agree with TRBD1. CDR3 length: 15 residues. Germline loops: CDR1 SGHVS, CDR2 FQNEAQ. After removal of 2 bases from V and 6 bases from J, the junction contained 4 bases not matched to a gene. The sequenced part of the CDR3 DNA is TGTGCCAGCAGCTTACTTACAGGGGGCTATGAAAAA. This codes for CASSLLTGGYEK. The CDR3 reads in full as CASSLLTGGYEKLFF.

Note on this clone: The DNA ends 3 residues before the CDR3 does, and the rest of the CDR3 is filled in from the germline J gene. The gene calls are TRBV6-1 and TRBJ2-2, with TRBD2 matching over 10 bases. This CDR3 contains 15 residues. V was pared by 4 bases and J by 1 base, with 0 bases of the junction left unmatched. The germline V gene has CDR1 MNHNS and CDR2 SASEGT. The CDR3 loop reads CASSGLAGNTGELFF. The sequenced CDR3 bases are TGTGCCAGCAGTGGACTAGCGGGGAACACCGGGGAG.